The 15 T cell receptor beta chains presented below share a single source sample, sequenced in a study of cytomegalovirus exposure and HLA in healthy donors. The PCR ran on 60 Vbeta and 13 Jbeta primers. Measured with immunoSEQ multiplex PCR; TCRdb has only the in-frame clones, and not every one. Among under 200,000 clones listed, roughly 85% were seen once. Sequenced sample: PBMCs. These receptors were obtained from a man aged 50 or older in good health and CMV-seropositive.

This clone turned up a few times. J is TRBJ1-4 and V is TRBV18; 8 positions agree with TRBD1. Trimming cost V 8 bases and J 0 bases; bases outside gene matches: 5. There are 15 residues in the CDR3. Germline loops: CDR1 KGHSH, CDR2 LQKENI. Here the CDR3 reads CASGAQGATNEKLFF. The CDR3 bases are TGTGCCAGCGGGGCACAGGGGGCAACTAATGAAAAACTGTTTTTT.

The chain has TRBV11-2 and TRBJ2-5; 9 nucleotides align to TRBD1. This CDR3 comprises 15 residues. Germline V CDR1 and CDR2: SGHAT, FQNNGV. J was trimmed by 4 bases and V by 4 bases; bases with no gene match: 7. The CDR3 nucleotides read TGTGCCAGCAGCTCGAACAGGGGGCAAAGAGAGACCCAGTACTTC. This codes for CASSSNRGQRETQYF. The full variable domain, with the rest looked up from reference TRBV11-2 and TRBJ2-5, is EAGVAQSPRYKIIEKRQSVAFWCNPISGHATLYWYQQILGQGPKLLIQFQNNGVVDDSQLPKDRFSAERLKGVDSTLKIQPAKLEDSAVYLCASSSNRGQRETQYFGPGTRLLVL.

The gene calls are TRBV7-9 and TRBJ1-4; no clear D gene. The CDR3 loop spans 14 amino acids. Trimming cost V 3 bases and J 3 bases, with 8 bases left between them. Germline V gene data show CDR1 as SEHNR and CDR2 as FQNEAQ (reference sequence). The CDR3 here is CASSFEFPNEKLFF. For the CDR3, the DNA is TGTGCCAGCAGCTTCGAGTTTCCTAATGAAAAACTGTTTTTT.

CDR3 bases: TGCAGCGTTTGGGACAGCTGCCTCTATAATTCACCCCTCCACTTT. Translating it yields CSVWDSCLYNSPLHF. The V gene is TRBV29-1, the J gene TRBJ1-6; 7 nucleotides line up with TRBD1. J was trimmed by 3 bases and V by 5 bases; bases with no gene match: 7. In germline, CDR1 is SQVTM, CDR2 ANQGSEA. The CDR3 is 15 residues long.

This sequence joins TRBV28 and TRBJ1-5; a possible D gene is TRBD1 (5 bases). Germline lookup yields CDR1 MDHEN and CDR2 SYDVKM. Trimming cost V 4 bases and J 4 bases, with 11 bases left between them. This CDR3 contains 14 residues. The CDR3 region has the DNA TGTGCCAGCAGTTCGACAGATTGGAATCAGCCCCAGCATTTT. This encodes CASSSTDWNQPQHF.

This sequence joins TRBV11-2 and TRBJ2-7, with a tentative D call TRBD1 (6 bases). CDR1 is SGHAT and CDR2 is FQNNGV in the germline V gene. V gave up 3 bases and J gave up 4 bases, with 13 bases separating them. The CDR3 runs 14 residues. CDR3 DNA sequence: TGTGCCAGCAGCTTTGGCGGACAGCAGTACGAGCAGTACTTC. Amino acids: CASSFGGQQYEQYF.

The rearrangement uses TRBV5-6 and TRBJ1-6; D is possibly TRBD1 (6 bases). Germline assignment: CDR1 SGHDT and CDR2 YYEEEE. Trimming removed 6 bases from V and 10 bases from J, with 14 bases in between. The CDR3 spans 13 residues. The CDR3 sequence is CASNEGGSSPLHF. CDR3 nucleotide sequence: TGTGCCAGCAACGAGGGGGGGAGCTCACCCCTCCACTTT.

V and J are TRBV6-5 and TRBJ2-5, with 11 bases aligning to TRBD1. The CDR3 consists of 16 residues. CDR1 and CDR2 (germline): MNHEY, SVGAGI. Losses at the gene ends were 4 bases for V and 5 bases for J; bases not matched to a gene: 9. CDR3 in DNA: TGTGCCAGCAGTTTAGGACAGGGGGCAAATGGGGAGACCCAGTACTTC. Amino acid sequence: CASSLGQGANGETQYF.

The chain joins TRBV25-1 to TRBJ1-2; TRBD1 agrees at 7 bases. The ends lost 5 bases at V and 2 bases at J; junction bases unmatched: 5. The CDR3 extends over 14 amino acids. The germline gives CDR1 MGHDK, CDR2 SYGVNS. The CDR3 sequence: CASSPDRDNYGYTF. The CDR3 nucleotides are TGTGCCAGCAGTCCCGACAGGGACAACTATGGCTACACCTTC.

This clone was picked up one time. This chain connects TRBV5-6 to TRBJ1-1; D gene ambiguous. Between the trimmed V and J ends, which lost 2 bases and 0 bases, there was a span of 8 bases. The CDR3 is 14 amino acids. CDR1 SGHDT and CDR2 YYEEEE come from the germline V gene. The CDR3 DNA reads as TGTGCCAGCAGCTTCCCAGGATTGAACACTGAAGCTTTCTTT. It is translated as CASSFPGLNTEAFF.

The V call is TRBV25-1, the J call TRBJ2-5, with D possibly TRBD2 on 5 matching bases. The germline V gene encodes CDR1 MGHDK and CDR2 SYGVNS. This CDR3 has 11 residues. V was cut by 6 bases and J by 5 bases, with 7 bases left in between. CDR3 residues: CASRGGETQYF. Written as DNA, the CDR3 is TGTGCCAGCAGGGGCGGGGAGACCCAGTACTTC.

The CDR3 region has the DNA TGCAGCGGGCACACCGGGTTCTATGGCTACACCTTC. Encoded protein: CSGHTGFYGYTF. The rearrangement links TRBV29-1 to TRBJ1-2, with D unclear. This CDR3 spans 12 amino acids. The germline V gene encodes CDR1 SQVTM and CDR2 ANQGSEA. V was cut by 7 bases and J by 4 bases, with 13 bases left in between.

The rearrangement uses TRBV4-1 and TRBJ1-1; D is unclear. In germline, CDR1 is MGHRA, CDR2 YSYEKL. The CDR3 has 14 amino acids. Trimming took off 1 base at V and 1 base at J, with 7 bases between the two ends. As DNA, the CDR3 is TGCGCCAGCAGCCAAGGGACTGAGAACACTGAAGCTTTCTTT. This encodes CASSQGTENTEAFF.

This chain connects TRBV19 to TRBJ2-1; 13 nucleotides line up with TRBD2. After removal of 4 bases from V and 5 bases from J, the junction contained 8 bases not matched to a gene. This CDR3 is 17 amino acids long. Germline V gene lookup returns CDR1 LNHDA and CDR2 SQIVND (reference sequence). The CDR3 protein is CASSKGLAGKRNNEQFF. The CDR3 bases are TGTGCCAGTAGTAAGGGACTAGCGGGAAAAAGGAACAATGAGCAGTTCTTC.

The V gene is TRBV7-8, the J gene TRBJ2-3, with TRBD2 identical over 8 bases. The CDR3 extends over 15 amino acids. The trim removed 4 bases at V and 5 bases at J, leaving 8 bases unmatched. Germline values: CDR1 SGHVS, CDR2 FQNEAQ. CDR3: CASSYRGGREDTQYF. CDR3 DNA sequence: TGTGCCAGCAGCTATCGCGGGGGGCGGGAAGATACGCAGTATTTT.